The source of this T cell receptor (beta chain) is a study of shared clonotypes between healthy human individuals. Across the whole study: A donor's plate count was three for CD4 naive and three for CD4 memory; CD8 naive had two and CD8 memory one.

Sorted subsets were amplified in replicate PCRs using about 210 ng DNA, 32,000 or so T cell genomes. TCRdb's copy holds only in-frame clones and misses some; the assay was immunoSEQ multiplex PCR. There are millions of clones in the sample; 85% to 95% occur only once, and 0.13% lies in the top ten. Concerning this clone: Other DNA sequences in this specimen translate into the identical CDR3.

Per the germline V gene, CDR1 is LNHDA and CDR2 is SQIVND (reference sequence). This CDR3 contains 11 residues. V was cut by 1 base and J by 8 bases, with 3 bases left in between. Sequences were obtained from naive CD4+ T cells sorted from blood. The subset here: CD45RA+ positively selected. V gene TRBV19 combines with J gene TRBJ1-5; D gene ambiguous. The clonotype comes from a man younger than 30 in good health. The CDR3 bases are TGTGCCAGTAGTATAGGAGAGCCCCAGCATTTT. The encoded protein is CASSIGEPQHF.